Listed below are T cell receptor beta chains from one sample, sequenced in a study of cytomegalovirus exposure and HLA in healthy donors. This table comes from immunoSEQ multiplex PCR, and its TCRdb copy is limited to in-frame clones, with some not included. This sample yields more than 50,000 clones, of which about 71% are seen a single time; around 19% belongs to the top ten. Material: PBMCs. The receptors shown here come from a woman between 55 and 75 years old in good health and CMV-seropositive. The CDR3 runs from the conserved cysteine through the conserved F or W. A D gene is named only where the DNA matches it firmly. For some rows the clone size is stated as once, few or many, or as a class when expanded; others skip it.

j_call	v_call	clone_size	d_call	cdr3_aa	cdr3_nt
TRBJ1-4	TRBV6-1	few	TRBD1	CASSSPQGAIGKLFF	TGTGCCAGCAGTTCCCCCCAGGGGGCCATTGGAAAACTGTTTTTT
TRBJ2-7	TRBV5-4	NA	NA	CASSLAGGTAEQYF	TGTGCCAGCAGCTTGGCGGGCGGGACAGCCGAGCAGTACTTC
TRBJ1-6	TRBV6-5	NA	TRBD1	CASSSTTGRSPLHF	TGTGCCAGCAGTTCTACGACAGGGCGTTCACCCCTCCACTTT
TRBJ1-5	TRBV6-1	NA	NA	CASSEALPQPQHF	TGTGCCAGCAGTGAAGCGCTACCTCAGCCCCAGCATTTT
TRBJ2-3	TRBV29-1	NA	NA	CSVLGLFTDTQYF	TGCAGCGTGCTGGGACTTTTCACAGATACGCAGTATTTT
TRBJ1-2	TRBV11-2	NA	NA	CASQEVGSNYGYTF	TGTGCCAGCCAGGAGGTCGGTTCTAACTATGGCTACACCTTC
TRBJ2-1	TRBV5-1	few	TRBD2	CASSPGTSGTEQFF	TGCGCCAGCAGCCCCGGGACTAGCGGGACTGAGCAGTTCTTC
TRBJ1-1	TRBV11-1	NA	TRBD1	CASSFWTGDHEAFF	TGTGCCAGCAGCTTTTGGACAGGGGATCATGAAGCTTTCTTT
TRBJ2-1	TRBV7-8	few	TRBD1	CASSLVMGTGYNEQFF	TGTGCCAGCAGCTTAGTAATGGGGACAGGTTACAATGAGCAGTTCTTC
TRBJ1-4	TRBV5-4	few	TRBD1	CASSPTGMDEKLFF	TGTGCCAGCAGCCCGACAGGGATGGACGAAAAACTGTTTTTT
TRBJ1-1	TRBV21-1	NA	NA	CASSKVVGGAEAFF	TGTGCCAGCAGCAAAGTTGTGGGGGGAGCTGAAGCTTTCTTT
TRBJ2-7	TRBV4-3	NA	NA	CASSQGAGASYEQYF	TGCGCCAGCAGCCAAGGTGCGGGGGCCTCCTACGAGCAGTACTTC
TRBJ2-3	TRBV7-2	few	TRBD2	CASSQGWTSGDLVDTQYF	TGCGCCAGCAGCCAGGGATGGACTAGCGGGGACTTGGTAGATACGCAGTATTTT
TRBJ1-2	TRBV28	NA	NA	CASSPRLDSIYTF	TGTGCCAGCTCACCCCGCCTCGACAGCATCTACACCTTC
TRBJ1-2	TRBV19	NA	TRBD1	CASSLRGQGNYGYTF	TGTGCCAGTAGTCTCCGGGGACAGGGGAACTATGGCTACACCTTC
TRBJ1-4	TRBV2	NA	NA	CASSNPRSGEKLFF	TGTGCCAGCAGTAATCCTCGAAGCGGTGAAAAACTGTTTTTT
TRBJ1-4	TRBV6-6	NA	NA	CASSYSLSNEKLFF	TGTGCCAGCAGTTACTCGCTAAGCAATGAAAAACTGTTTTTT
TRBJ2-1	TRBV27	NA	TRBD2	CASSLSEPFRLAGGTEQFF	TGTGCCAGCAGTTTATCGGAACCCTTCAGACTAGCGGGGGGAACTGAGCAGTTCTTC
TRBJ1-2	TRBV29-1	NA	NA	CSVPTGLRNYGYTF	TGCAGCGTTCCAACGGGACTCCGTAACTATGGCTACACCTTC
TRBJ1-1	TRBV7-2	once	NA	CASSRGVWAFF	TGTGCCAGCAGCAGGGGCGTGTGGGCTTTCTTT
TRBJ2-7	TRBV25-1	NA	NA	CASSEGWRWAGAHEQYF	TGTGCCAGCAGTGAAGGATGGCGTTGGGCAGGGGCCCACGAGCAGTACTTC
TRBJ2-1	TRBV27	few	TRBD1	CASSLMGDSSYNEQFF	TGTGCCAGCAGTTTAATGGGGGACAGCTCCTACAATGAGCAGTTCTTC
TRBJ2-7	TRBV11-2	NA	TRBD2	CASSPFWGGENEQYF	TGTGCCAGCAGCCCCTTTTGGGGGGGGGAGAACGAGCAGTACTTC
TRBJ2-7	TRBV20-1	NA	NA	CSASSSYEQYF	TGCAGTGCTAGCAGCTCCTACGAGCAGTACTTC
TRBJ1-1	TRBV5-6	many	TRBD1	CASSLMTGGIEAFF	TGTGCCAGCAGCCTGATGACAGGGGGTATTGAAGCTTTCTTT
TRBJ2-7	TRBV19	NA	NA	CASSIGVGGYEQYF	TGTGCCAGTAGTATCGGAGTCGGGGGTTACGAGCAGTACTTC
TRBJ2-2	TRBV27	NA	TRBD1	CASSFQDRANTGELFF	TGTGCCAGCAGTTTTCAGGACAGGGCAAACACCGGGGAGCTGTTTTTT
TRBJ2-1	TRBV30	medium-sized	TRBD1	CAWSVPGQGVNEQFF	TGTGCCTGGAGTGTACCGGGACAGGGGGTCAATGAGCAGTTCTTC
TRBJ1-2	TRBV13	NA	TRBD1	CASSSRDRGKSYTF	TGTGCCAGCAGCTCCCGAGACAGGGGGAAAAGCTACACCTTC
TRBJ1-2	TRBV15	NA	TRBD1	CATSRGRTGAYTF	TGTGCCACCAGCAGAGGAAGGACAGGGGCCTACACCTTC
TRBJ2-1	TRBV4-3	few	TRBD2	CASSQDEGLAGNEQFF	TGCGCCAGCAGCCAAGATGAGGGACTAGCGGGCAATGAGCAGTTCTTC
TRBJ1-2	TRBV11-3	few	TRBD1	CASSLTGGVGYTF	TGTGCCAGCAGCTTAACAGGGGGCGTTGGCTACACCTTC
TRBJ1-5	TRBV19	NA	NA	CASTRGGTGGSNQPQHF	TGTGCCAGCACCAGAGGGGGTACGGGAGGGAGCAATCAGCCCCAGCATTTT
TRBJ2-4	TRBV11-1	NA	TRBD1	CASSLETGTPQYF	TGTGCCAGCAGCTTAGAGACAGGGACCCCCCAGTACTTC
TRBJ2-7	TRBV15	once	TRBD1	CATSLPGQGSYEQYF	TGTGCCACCAGCCTACCGGGACAGGGTTCCTACGAGCAGTACTTC
TRBJ2-1	TRBV15	NA	TRBD2	CATSSMVGTKEQFF	TGTGCCACCAGCAGTATGGTAGGGACTAAGGAGCAGTTCTTC
TRBJ1-3	TRBV7-9	NA	NA	CAKQSGGLSGNTIYF	TGTGCCAAGCAATCCGGGGGTCTCTCTGGAAACACCATATATTTT
TRBJ1-3	TRBV11-3	NA	NA	CASSKADSGNTIYF	TGTGCCAGCTCGAAGGCGGACTCTGGAAACACCATATATTTT
TRBJ1-2	TRBV29-1	NA	TRBD1	CSVETGGGDGYTF	TGCAGCGTTGAGACAGGGGGCGGTGATGGCTACACCTTC
TRBJ2-7	TRBV7-2	many	NA	CASSLEAEYEQYF	TGTGCCAGCAGCTTAGAGGCGGAATACGAGCAGTACTTC
TRBJ2-7	TRBV30	NA	NA	CAWGGLAGYEQYF	TGTGCCTGGGGGGGCCTGGCGGGCTACGAGCAGTACTTC
TRBJ2-7	TRBV7-2	NA	NA	CASSLLDSYEQYF	TGTGCCAGCAGCCTCCTGGACAGCTACGAGCAGTACTTC
TRBJ1-1	TRBV4-1	NA	TRBD1	CASSQPRQGGTEAFF	TGCGCCAGCAGCCAACCTAGACAGGGGGGCACTGAAGCTTTCTTT
TRBJ1-2	TRBV6-6	NA	NA	CATQNGFYGYTF	TGTGCCACCCAGAACGGGTTCTATGGCTACACCTTC
TRBJ1-3	TRBV2	NA	NA	CASSLITVGNTIYF	TGTGCCAGCAGCCTAATAACCGTCGGAAACACCATATATTTT
TRBJ2-1	TRBV4-3	NA	NA	CASSQERAGEQFF	TGCGCCAGCAGCCAAGAACGTGCGGGTGAGCAGTTCTTC
TRBJ1-1	TRBV19	NA	NA	CASSIRQALEYPEAFF	TGTGCCAGTAGTATCCGCCAAGCATTGGAGTATCCTGAAGCTTTCTTT
TRBJ2-1	TRBV4-3	NA	TRBD1	CASSLGQGSTGEQFF	TGCGCCAGCAGCCTAGGACAGGGAAGTACAGGTGAGCAGTTCTTC
TRBJ2-1	TRBV5-1	NA	TRBD1	CASSGSTGSGYNEQFF	TGCGCCAGCAGCGGATCGACAGGGAGCGGTTACAATGAGCAGTTCTTC
TRBJ1-1	TRBV5-1	NA	NA	CASAVTQGNTEAFF	TGCGCCAGCGCCGTAACCCAGGGGAACACTGAAGCTTTCTTT
TRBJ2-5	TRBV7-9	NA	TRBD2	CASSSTSGGARETQYF	TGTGCCAGCAGCTCCACTAGCGGGGGGGCCCGGGAGACCCAGTACTTC
TRBJ1-1	TRBV5-1	NA	TRBD1	CASSVGTASEAFF	TGCGCCAGCAGCGTTGGGACAGCGAGTGAAGCTTTCTTT
TRBJ1-1	TRBV19	few	TRBD1	CASSIYRGSTEAFF	TGTGCCAGTAGTATTTACAGGGGGTCCACTGAAGCTTTCTTT
TRBJ1-2	TRBV5-5	NA	NA	CASRRTLGASGYTF	TGTGCCAGCAGACGTACGCTAGGGGCGAGTGGCTACACCTTC
TRBJ2-3	TRBV19	NA	NA	CASTRKALGVPMDTDTQYF	TGTGCCAGCACGCGAAAGGCGCTCGGGGTCCCCATGGACACAGATACGCAGTATTTT